The clone carrying this T cell receptor beta chain occurred many times. Its specificity is unknown. The record originates from a study of identical twins. CDR1 and CDR2 from the germline V gene are SNHLY and FYNNEI. The ends lost 8 bases at V and 0 bases at J; junction bases unmatched: 10. CDR3 length equals 16 residues. Unique molecular identifiers were present on cDNA, and template switching added a universal primer site. TCRdb called the 5' RACE reads again in MiXCR, with one record for every CDR3 protein. The sample consists of around 490,000 distinct CDR3 sequences, roughly an eighth of them appearing once. Study conclusions and caveats: Insertion counts were lower in abundant cord blood beta clonotypes, a trend that memory repertoires did not show.

The same specimen was also included in a second study, on yellow fever vaccine responses in identical twins.

The gene calls are TRBV2 and TRBJ1-5; 7 nucleotides match TRBD1. This receptor was taken from a woman under 30 in good health. The specimen was CD4+ T cells sorted from blood. DNA of the CDR3: TGTGCCAGCTCTAAAGGGACAGCCCGTAGCAATCAGCCCCAGCATTTT. It is translated as CASSKGTARSNQPQHF.